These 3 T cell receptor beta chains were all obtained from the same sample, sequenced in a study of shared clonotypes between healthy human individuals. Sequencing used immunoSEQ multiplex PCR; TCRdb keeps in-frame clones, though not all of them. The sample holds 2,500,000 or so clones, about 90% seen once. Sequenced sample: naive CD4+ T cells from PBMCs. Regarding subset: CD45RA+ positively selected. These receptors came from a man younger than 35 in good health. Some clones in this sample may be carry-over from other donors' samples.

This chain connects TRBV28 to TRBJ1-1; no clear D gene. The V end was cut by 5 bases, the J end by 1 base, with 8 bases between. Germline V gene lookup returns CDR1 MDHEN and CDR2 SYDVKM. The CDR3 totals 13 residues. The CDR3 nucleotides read TGTGCCAGCAGTCCACAACCGAACACTGAAGCTTTCTTT. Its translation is CASSPQPNTEAFF.

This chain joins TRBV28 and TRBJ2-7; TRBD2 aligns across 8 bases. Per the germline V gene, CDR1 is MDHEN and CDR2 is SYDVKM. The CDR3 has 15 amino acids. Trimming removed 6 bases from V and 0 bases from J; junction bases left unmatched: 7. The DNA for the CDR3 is TGTGCCAGCAGCCCACTAGCGGTGAACTCCTACGAGCAGTACTTC. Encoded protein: CASSPLAVNSYEQYF.

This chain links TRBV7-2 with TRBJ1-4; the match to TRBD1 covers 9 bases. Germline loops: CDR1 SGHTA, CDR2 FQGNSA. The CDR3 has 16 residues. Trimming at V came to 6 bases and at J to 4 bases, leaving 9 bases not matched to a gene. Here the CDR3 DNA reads TGTGCCAGCAGTCCAAGGGTGGGACAGGGTAATGAAAAACTGTTTTTT. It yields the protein CASSPRVGQGNEKLFF.